One and the same sample provided the 7 T cell receptor beta chains below, sequenced in a study of T cell repertoires in cytomegalovirus infection. A single record per CDR3 protein comes from TCRdb applying MiXCR to the reads. The sample records about 60,000 distinct CDR3 sequences, roughly 34% being singletons. These receptors' targets are unknown. Input material: PBMCs, sequenced either directly or after in vitro stimulation (not recorded which). These receptors all stem from a human donor in good health (CMV status not recorded). Some clones in this sample may be carry-over from other donors' samples.

This clonotype was seen just once. This chain uses TRBV20-1 with TRBJ2-7; TRBD2 matches at 10 bases. Germline CDR1 DFQATT, CDR2 SNEGSKA (reference sequence). This CDR3 spans 15 amino acids. J was trimmed by 2 bases and V by 0 bases; bases with no gene match: 4. The CDR3 region has the DNA TGCAGTGCTAGAGACCCTAGCGGGAGCCCCTACGAGCAGTACTTC. Protein product: CSARDPSGSPYEQYF.

This clonotype was detected ten times or more. This sequence joins TRBV6-1 and TRBJ2-7; 11 positions agree with TRBD2. Per germline, CDR1 MNHNS and CDR2 SASEGT. This CDR3 comprises 16 residues. With 6 bases clipped from V and 6 bases from J, the junction kept 13 bases outside the gene matches. The CDR3 reads CASRFGRASGRLEQYF. CDR3 DNA sequence: TGTGCCAGCAGGTTCGGACGGGCTAGCGGGAGGCTCGAGCAGTACTTC.

This clonotype was recorded at least ten times. The chain employs TRBV7-8 and TRBJ2-7; 7 nucleotides align to TRBD1. Germline-derived CDR1 and CDR2 are SGHVS and FQNEAQ. The CDR3 sequence is 14 residues long. V was clipped by 4 bases and J by 1 base; unmatched bases: 4. For the CDR3, the DNA is TGTGCCAGCAGCTCCCCGACAGGGTCCTACGAGCAGTACTTC. It codes for CASSSPTGSYEQYF.

This chain uses TRBV7-6 with TRBJ1-1; tentative D call: TRBD1 (5 bases). CDR3 length equals 12 residues. V was cut by 2 bases and J by 9 bases, with 10 bases left in between. Germline CDR1 reads SGHVS; CDR2 reads FNYEAQ. This CDR3 is CASSLSAGKAFF. CDR3 DNA: TGTGCCAGCAGCTTATCAGCAGGGAAAGCTTTCTTT. The full variable domain, completed using reference TRBV7-6 and TRBJ1-1, is GAGVSQSPRYKVTKRGQDVALRCDPISGHVSLYWYRQALGQGPEFLTYFNYEAQQDKSGLPNDRFSAERPEGSISTLTIQRTEQRDSAMYRCASSLSAGKAFFGQGTRLTVV.

The CDR3 reads CASSLDWTPYVGYTF. CDR3 coding DNA: TGTGCCAGCAGCTTAGATTGGACACCCTACGTAGGCTACACCTTC. This chain connects TRBV11-2 to TRBJ1-2, with D possibly being TRBD1 (5 bases). This CDR3 comprises 15 residues. Germline V gene sequence: CDR1 SGHAT, CDR2 FQNNGV. The germline V and J ends were trimmed by 0 bases and 8 bases, with 16 bases remaining between them.

This clonotype showed up many times. The chain uses TRBV28 and TRBJ1-2; D is unresolved. V shed 3 bases and J shed 3 bases, with 23 bases lying between them. CDR1 MDHEN and CDR2 SYDVKM come from the germline V gene. CDR3 length: 18 amino acids. The CDR3 DNA is TGTGCCAGCAGTTTTCTAGTCCTCAGAGGGCAGCGGGACTATGGCTACACCTTC. Amino acid sequence: CASSFLVLRGQRDYGYTF.

The chain combines TRBV6-2 or TRBV6-3 with TRBJ2-1, with D possibly TRBD1 on 5 matching bases. Trimming cost V 4 bases and J 0 bases, with 10 bases left between them. CDR1 and CDR2 (germline): MNHEY, SVGEGT. The CDR3 runs to 15 residues. CDR3: CASSSGDSSYNEQFF. The CDR3 region has the DNA TGTGCCAGCAGTTCCGGCGACAGCTCCTACAATGAGCAGTTCTTC.